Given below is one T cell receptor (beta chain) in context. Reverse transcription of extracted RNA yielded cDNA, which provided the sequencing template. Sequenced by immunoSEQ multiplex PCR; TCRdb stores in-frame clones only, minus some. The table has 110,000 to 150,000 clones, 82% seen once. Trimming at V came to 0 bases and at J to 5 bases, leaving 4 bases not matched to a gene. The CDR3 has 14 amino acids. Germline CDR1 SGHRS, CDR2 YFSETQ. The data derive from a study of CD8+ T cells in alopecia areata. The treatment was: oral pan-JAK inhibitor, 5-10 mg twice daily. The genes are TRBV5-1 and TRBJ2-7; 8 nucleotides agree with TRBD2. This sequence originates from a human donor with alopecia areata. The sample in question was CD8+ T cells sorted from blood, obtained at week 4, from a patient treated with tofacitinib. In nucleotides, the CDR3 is TGCGCCAGCAGCTTGGCCGGGGGGGCTCACGAGCAGTACTTC. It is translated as CASSLAGGAHEQYF.